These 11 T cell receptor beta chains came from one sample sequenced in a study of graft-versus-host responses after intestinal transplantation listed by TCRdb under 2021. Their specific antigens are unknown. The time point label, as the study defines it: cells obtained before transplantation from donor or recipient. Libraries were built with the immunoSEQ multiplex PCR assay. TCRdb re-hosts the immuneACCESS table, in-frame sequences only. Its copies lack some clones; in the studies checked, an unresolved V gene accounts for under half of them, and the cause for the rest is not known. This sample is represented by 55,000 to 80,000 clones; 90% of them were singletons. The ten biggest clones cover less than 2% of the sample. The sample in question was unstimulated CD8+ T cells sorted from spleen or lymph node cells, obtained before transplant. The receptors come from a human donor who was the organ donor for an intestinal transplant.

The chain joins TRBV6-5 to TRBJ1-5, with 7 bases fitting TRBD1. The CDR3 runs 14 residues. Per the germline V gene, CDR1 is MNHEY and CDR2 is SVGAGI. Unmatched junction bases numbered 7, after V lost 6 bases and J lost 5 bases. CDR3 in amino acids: CASSNDRADQPQHF. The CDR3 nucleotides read TGTGCCAGCAGCAACGACAGGGCCGATCAGCCCCAGCATTTT.

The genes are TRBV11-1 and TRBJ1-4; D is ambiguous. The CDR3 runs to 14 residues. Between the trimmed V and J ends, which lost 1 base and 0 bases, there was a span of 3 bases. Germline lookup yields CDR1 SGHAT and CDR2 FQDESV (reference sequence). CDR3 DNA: TGTGCCAGCAGCTTAGGAGCAACTAATGAAAAACTGTTTTTT. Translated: CASSLGATNEKLFF.

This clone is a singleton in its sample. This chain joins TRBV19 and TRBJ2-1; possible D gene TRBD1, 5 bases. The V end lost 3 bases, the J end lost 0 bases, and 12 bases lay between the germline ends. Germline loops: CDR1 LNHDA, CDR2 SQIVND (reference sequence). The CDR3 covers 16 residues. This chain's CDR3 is CASSMGQDRSYNEQFF. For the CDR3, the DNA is TGTGCCAGTAGTATGGGGCAGGACCGCTCCTACAATGAGCAGTTCTTC.

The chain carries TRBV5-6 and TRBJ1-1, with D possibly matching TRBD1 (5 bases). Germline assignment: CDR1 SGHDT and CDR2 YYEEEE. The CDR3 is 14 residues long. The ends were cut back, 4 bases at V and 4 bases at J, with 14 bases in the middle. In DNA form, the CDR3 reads TGTGCCAGCAGCGACGGGGGTCCGGGCACTGAAGCTTTCTTT. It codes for CASSDGGPGTEAFF.

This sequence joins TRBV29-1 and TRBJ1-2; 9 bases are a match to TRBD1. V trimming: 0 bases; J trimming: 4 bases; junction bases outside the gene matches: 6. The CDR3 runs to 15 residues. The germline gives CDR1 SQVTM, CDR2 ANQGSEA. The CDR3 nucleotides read TGCAGCGTTGAAGAAACCGGGACAGGGCCCTATGGCTACACCTTC. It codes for CSVEETGTGPYGYTF.

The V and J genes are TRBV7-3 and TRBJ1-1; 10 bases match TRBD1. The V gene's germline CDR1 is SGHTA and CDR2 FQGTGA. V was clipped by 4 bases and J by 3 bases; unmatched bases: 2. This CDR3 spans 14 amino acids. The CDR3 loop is CASSSGTGDTEAFF. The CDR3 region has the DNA TGTGCCAGCAGCTCCGGGACAGGGGACACTGAAGCTTTCTTT.

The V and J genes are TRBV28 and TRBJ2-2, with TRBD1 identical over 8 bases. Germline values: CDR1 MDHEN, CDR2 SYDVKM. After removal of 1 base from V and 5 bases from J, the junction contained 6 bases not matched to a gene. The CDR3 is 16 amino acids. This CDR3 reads CASSLFQGAGTGELFF. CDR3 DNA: TGTGCCAGCAGTTTATTTCAGGGGGCAGGGACCGGGGAGCTGTTTTTT.

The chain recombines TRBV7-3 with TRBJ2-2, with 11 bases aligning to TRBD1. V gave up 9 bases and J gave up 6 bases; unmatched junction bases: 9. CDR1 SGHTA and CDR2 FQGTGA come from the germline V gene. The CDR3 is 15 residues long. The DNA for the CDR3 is TGTGCCAGTAACACCGGGACAGGGGGATCCGGGGAGCTGTTTTTT. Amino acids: CASNTGTGGSGELFF.

DNA of the CDR3: TGTGCCAGTACCCCAGGGACAGGGGGCGGCTACGAGCAGTACTTC. Translation gives CASTPGTGGGYEQYF. This chain links TRBV19 with TRBJ2-7, with 12 bases lining up with TRBD1. CDR3 length: 15 amino acids. Germline CDR1 and CDR2: LNHDA and SQIVND (reference sequence). V lost 7 bases to trimming and J lost 3 bases; unmatched junction nucleotides: 7. Looking up the rest from reference TRBV19 and TRBJ2-7 gives the full variable domain: DGGITQSPKYLFRKEGQNVTLSCEQNLNHDAMYWYRQDPGQGLRLIYYSQIVNDFQKGDIAEGYSVSREKKESFPLTVTSAQKNPTAFYLCASTPGTGGGYEQYFGPGTRLTVT.

CDR3 residues: CATTGGEQYF. The CDR3 coding sequence is TGTGCCACCACAGGGGGCGAGCAGTACTTC. This sequence joins TRBV28 and TRBJ2-7; 8 bases are shared with TRBD1. The CDR3 is 10 residues long. V trimming: 10 bases; J trimming: 6 bases; junction bases outside the gene matches: 2. CDR1 and CDR2 (germline): MDHEN, SYDVKM. Full variable domain (outside the CDR3, taken from reference TRBV28 and TRBJ2-7): DVKVTQSSRYLVKRTGEKVFLECVQDMDHENMFWYRQDPGLGLRLIYFSYDVKMKEKGDIPEGYSVSREKKERFSLILESASTNQTSMYLCATTGGEQYFGPGTRLTVT.

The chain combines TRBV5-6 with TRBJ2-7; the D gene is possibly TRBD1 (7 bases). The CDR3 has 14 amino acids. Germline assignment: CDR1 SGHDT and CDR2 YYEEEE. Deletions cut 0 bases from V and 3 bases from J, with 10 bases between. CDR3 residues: CASSLGGDSYEQYF. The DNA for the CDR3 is TGTGCCAGCAGCTTGGGCGGGGACAGCTACGAGCAGTACTTC.